This T cell receptor (beta chain) was obtained from a study of T cells expressing NK-cell markers. This CDR3 is built from 14 residues. Germline V gives CDR1 SGDLS, CDR2 YYNGEE. Template switching by 5'RACE with UMIs generated the TCR beta cDNA. TCRdb re-called the 5' RACE reads and catalogs CDR3 proteins one per entry, DNA excluded. There are approximately 150,000 distinct CDR3 sequences in the sample, with about 18% held by the top ten. The receptor comes from a woman between 18 and 70 years old in good health. Sample: blood T cells: a sorted CD56 or NKG2C T cell subset, CD4+ or CD8+ T cells, or bulk PBMC T cells (not recorded which). The chain uses TRBV9 and TRBJ2-1. CDR3 sequence reads: CASSVGVSNNEQFF. The complete variable domain, with remaining parts taken from reference TRBV9 and TRBJ2-1, reads DSGVTQTPKHLITATGQRVTLRCSPRSGDLSVYWYQQSLDQGLQFLIQYYNGEERAKGNILERFSAQQFPDLHSELNLSSLELGDSALYFCASSVGVSNNEQFFGPGTRLTVL.